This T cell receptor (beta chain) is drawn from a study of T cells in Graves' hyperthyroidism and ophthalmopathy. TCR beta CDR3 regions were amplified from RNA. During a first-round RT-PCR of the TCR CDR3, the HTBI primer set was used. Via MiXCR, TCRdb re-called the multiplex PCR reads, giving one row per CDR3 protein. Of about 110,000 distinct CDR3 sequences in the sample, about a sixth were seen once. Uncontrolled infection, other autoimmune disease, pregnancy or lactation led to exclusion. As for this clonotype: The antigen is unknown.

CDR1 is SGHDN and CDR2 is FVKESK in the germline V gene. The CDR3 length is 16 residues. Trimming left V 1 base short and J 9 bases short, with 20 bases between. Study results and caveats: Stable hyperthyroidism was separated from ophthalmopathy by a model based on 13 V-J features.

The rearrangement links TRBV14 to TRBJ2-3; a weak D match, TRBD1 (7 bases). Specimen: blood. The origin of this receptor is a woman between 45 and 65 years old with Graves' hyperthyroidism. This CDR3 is CASSQGRRGRGPTQYF. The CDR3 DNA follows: TGTGCCAGCAGCCAAGGGAGGAGGGGGCGAGGCCCGACGCAGTATTTT.